The 22 T cell receptor beta chains listed next were all sequenced from one sample in a study of Tregs in tolerant kidney transplant recipients. Produced via immunoSEQ multiplex PCR; TCRdb's table is partial and in-frame only. The repertoire table contains 13,000 to 15,000 clones. Mixed chimerism was transient after nonmyeloablative marrow transplants from related graft donors. Sequences were derived from CD8+ T cells from blood (PBMCs), sampled 6 months after the transplant. The receptors were sampled from a human patient who received a combined kidney and bone marrow transplant. Some of the T cells may derive from the graft donor.

In regard to this clone: The CDR3 extends 3 residues past the end of the read, so its final part is completed from the germline J gene. The gene calls are TRBV5-1 and TRBJ2-2; TRBD1 might be the D (6 bases). V was pared by 1 base and J by 7 bases, with 14 bases between. This CDR3 has 15 residues. Per the germline V gene, CDR1 is SGHRS and CDR2 is YFSETQ. CDR3 sequence: CASSLSGAVYGELFF. The sequenced CDR3 bases are TGCGCCAGCAGCTTGTCAGGGGCCGTATACGGGGAG.

As to this clone: From the germline J gene comes the end of the CDR3, since the read stops 3 residues before it. The chain combines TRBV27 with TRBJ1-1; weak D call: TRBD1 (6 bases). V was shortened by 10 bases and J by 2 bases, with 17 bases between the two germline ends. The germline gives CDR1 MNHEY, CDR2 SMNVEV (reference sequence). CDR3 size: 14 residues. The sequenced part of the CDR3 DNA is TGTGCCACAAAGTCGGTACAGGGAAACACTGAA. It translates to CATKSVQGNTE. The complete CDR3 sequence is CATKSVQGNTEAFF.

Turning to this clone: The read comes to an end 3 residues before the CDR3 does, leaving the germline J gene to fill in the end. The chain combines TRBV7-9 with TRBJ2-3; 7 nucleotides agree with TRBD2. CDR1 is SEHNR, CDR2 FQNEAQ, per germline (reference sequence). V lost 4 bases to trimming and J lost 4 bases; unmatched junction nucleotides: 5. This CDR3 region has 14 residues. CDR3 amino acids: CASSSETSPDTQYF. The sequenced part of the CDR3 DNA is TGTGCCAGCAGCTCCGAGACTAGCCCAGATACG.

The sequenced CDR3 bases are TGCAGTGCTAGTGGGGACAGAGCCTACGAG. Protein: CSASGDRAYE. The full CDR3 is CSASGDRAYEQYF. This chain joins TRBV20-1 and TRBJ2-7; TRBD1 agrees at 7 bases. From the germline J gene comes the end of the CDR3, since the read stops 3 residues before it. CDR1 is DFQATT, CDR2 SNEGSKA, per germline (reference sequence). V was clipped by 3 bases and J by 2 bases; unmatched bases: 4. This CDR3 has 13 amino acids.

Turning to this clone: The read ends 3 residues shy of where the CDR3 ends; the end is completed using the germline J gene. The genes are TRBV6-2 or TRBV6-3 and TRBJ1-2; D unclear. The length of the CDR3 is 13 residues. Germline CDR1 and CDR2: MNHEY and SVGEGT. V lost 0 bases, J lost 2 bases, and 4 bases lay in between. This CDR3 is CASSYSPNYGYTF. The covered CDR3 bases are TGTGCCAGCAGTTACTCCCCGAACTATGGC.

Concerning this clone itself: Read sequence stops 3 residues before the CDR3 end, and the germline J gene provides the missing end. This chain joins TRBV5-1 and TRBJ2-5, with D maybe TRBD1 (5 bases). V gave up 2 bases and J gave up 4 bases, with 12 bases separating them. Per the germline V gene, CDR1 is SGHRS and CDR2 is YFSETQ. The CDR3 is 14 amino acids. CDR3 DNA, as far as it was read: TGCGCCAGCAGCTTATGGCAGGGCGGAGAGACC. Translation gives CASSLWQGGET. The whole CDR3 region reads CASSLWQGGETQYF.

Details on this clone: The CDR3 end is not reached by the read, which stops 3 residues before it; the germline J gene fills it in. The V call is TRBV7-9, the J call TRBJ1-6; a possible D gene is TRBD1 (5 bases). Germline V gene sequence: CDR1 SEHNR, CDR2 FQNEAQ (reference sequence). Trimming shortened V by 10 bases and J by 0 bases, and 13 bases separated the two germline ends. The CDR3 is 15 amino acids. CDR3 sequence: CATPRASSYNSPLHF. The CDR3 DNA, read in part, is TGTGCCACTCCCAGGGCGAGCTCCTATAATTCACCC. The full variable domain, completed using reference TRBV7-9 and TRBJ1-6, is DTGVSQNPRHKITKRGQNVTFRCDPISEHNRLYWYRQTLGQGPEFLTYFQNEAQLEKSRLLSDRFSAERPKGSFSTLEIQRTEQGDSAMYLCATPRASSYNSPLHFGNGTRLTVT.

About this clone: The CDR3 extends 3 residues past the end of the read, so its final part is completed from the germline J gene. The rearrangement joins TRBV5-1 to TRBJ2-7, with 10 bases aligning to TRBD1. Germline V CDR1 and CDR2: SGHRS, YFSETQ. CDR3 length: 16 residues. Germline trimming cut 4 bases from V and 3 bases from J; bases unmatched to any gene: 10. CDR3 in amino acids: CASSPPGTGAFYEQYF. CDR3 DNA, as far as it was read: TGCGCCAGCAGCCCACCCGGGACAGGGGCTTTCTACGAG.

Remarks on this clone: The read is 3 residues too short to cover the CDR3 end, so that end is filled in from the germline J gene. V gene TRBV5-6 combines with J gene TRBJ2-1, with TRBD2 matching 12 bases. J lost 6 bases, V lost 2 bases, and 3 bases had no gene match. Looked up from germline, CDR1 is SGHDT and CDR2 is YYEEEE. The CDR3 extends over 15 amino acids. CDR3 sequence reads: CASSFPSGRANEQFF. The DNA read from the CDR3 is TGTGCCAGCAGCTTTCCTAGCGGGAGGGCCAATGAG.

Points on this clone: The read terminates 3 residues before the CDR3 end, so the remaining end is supplied by the germline J gene. V gene TRBV7-8 combines with J gene TRBJ2-7, with D possibly TRBD1 on 5 matching bases. V dropped 7 bases and J dropped 5 bases, with 24 bases sitting between them. CDR3 size: 16 residues. Germline V gene sequence: CDR1 SGHVS, CDR2 FQNEAQ. The CDR3 spells CASTHSRTPKGDEQYF. CDR3 DNA, as far as it was read: TGTGCCAGCACCCACTCCCGGACCCCCAAAGGGGACGAG.

A word on this clone: The read ends 3 residues shy of where the CDR3 ends; the end is completed using the germline J gene. The rearrangement links TRBV7-2 to TRBJ1-5; D is unresolved. Trimming removed 2 bases from V and 1 base from J, with 9 bases in between. The CDR3 length is 15 residues. Germline values: CDR1 SGHTA, CDR2 FQGNSA. The CDR3 loop is CASSLTAVSNQPQHF. CDR3 DNA (partial): TGTGCCAGCAGCTTAACGGCGGTCAGCAATCAGCCC.

A note on this clone: The read ends 3 residues shy of where the CDR3 ends; the end is completed using the germline J gene. V gene TRBV10-1 combines with J gene TRBJ1-1; D remains unclear. Germline values: CDR1 WNHNN, CDR2 SYGVQD (reference sequence). The CDR3 is made up of 12 amino acids. CDR3 DNA, as far as it was read: TGCGCCAGCAGTGTTGCAGGTGAAGAA. Its translation is CASSVAGEE. The full-length CDR3 reads as CASSVAGEEAFF.

On this clone: The read falls 3 residues short of the CDR3 end, and the missing part is taken from the germline J gene. The V and J genes are TRBV6-1 and TRBJ1-6, with TRBD1 as a possible D gene (6 bases). From germline, CDR1 is MNHNS and CDR2 SASEGT. The CDR3 contains 16 residues. V lost 2 bases and J lost 7, with 15 bases in between. CDR3 protein: CASSEYPGTKNSPLHF. The part of the CDR3 DNA that was read is TGTGCCAGCAGTGAATACCCCGGGACAAAGAATTCACCC.

As to this clone: The read is 3 residues too short to cover the CDR3 end, so that end is filled in from the germline J gene. The chain employs TRBV20-1 and TRBJ2-5; the D gene is possibly TRBD1 (5 bases). The CDR3 length is 15 residues. V lost 0 bases and J 2 bases, leaving 13 bases between the germline ends. Per the germline V gene, CDR1 is DFQATT and CDR2 is SNEGSKA (reference sequence). CDR3 sequence: CSARDQGGQQETQYF. The part of the CDR3 DNA that was read is TGCAGTGCTAGAGATCAGGGTGGACAACAAGAGACC.

Comments on this clone: Coverage ceases 3 residues before the CDR3 finishes, and the germline J gene fills in the end. This chain connects TRBV6-1 to TRBJ2-4, with 7 bases fitting TRBD1. This CDR3 spans 13 amino acids. Germline V gene sequence: CDR1 MNHNS, CDR2 SASEGT. The sequenced part of the CDR3 DNA is TGTGCCAGCAGTGAGAACAGGGGTCATGGT. This translates into CASSENRGHG. The CDR3 reads in full as CASSENRGHGQYF.

Details on this clone: Read sequence stops 3 residues before the CDR3 end, and the germline J gene provides the missing end. The V gene is TRBV28, the J gene TRBJ2-5, with D perhaps TRBD1 (6 bases). The CDR3 has 13 residues. V lost 7 bases and J lost 5, with 14 bases in between. Germline CDR1 is MDHEN and CDR2 is SYDVKM. The sequenced part of the CDR3 DNA is TGTGCCAGCAATGGGGGCTCGGAGGAGACC. Its protein product is CASNGGSEET. The whole CDR3 is CASNGGSEETQYF.

In regard to this clone: Sequencing ends 3 residues short of the CDR3 end; the germline J gene provides the rest. The chain is built from TRBV10-1 and TRBJ2-1; 7 positions match TRBD2. This CDR3 region has 16 residues. CDR1 and CDR2 (germline): WNHNN, SYGVQD (reference sequence). V trimming: 1 base; J trimming: 5 bases; junction bases outside the gene matches: 8. The DNA read from the CDR3 is TGCGCCAGCAGTGAGTTTGCGGGACTACCTAACAATGAG. It codes for CASSEFAGLPNNE. The complete CDR3 sequence is CASSEFAGLPNNEQFF.

Comment on this clone: With the read ending 3 residues before the CDR3 end, the germline J gene is used to fill in that end. V gene TRBV24-1 combines with J gene TRBJ1-3, with D possibly matching TRBD1 (6 bases). This CDR3 contains 17 residues. Germline values: CDR1 KGHDR, CDR2 SFDVKD. Between the trimmed V and J ends, which lost 4 bases and 4 bases, there was a span of 19 bases. The CDR3 DNA, read in part, is TGTGCCACCAGTGACCAGAACCCAGGGGCAAAGGGAAACACC. Translation gives CATSDQNPGAKGNT. The full CDR3 protein reads CATSDQNPGAKGNTIYF.

Concerning this clone: The read ends 3 residues before the CDR3 terminus; that terminus is restored from the germline J gene. This rearrangement joins TRBV7-6 to TRBJ1-1, with 7 positions matching TRBD1. Trimming took 5 bases from V and 1 from J; bases not matched to a gene: 7. The CDR3 totals 15 residues. In germline, CDR1 is SGHVS, CDR2 FNYEAQ. The CDR3 DNA, read in part, is TGTGCCAGCAGCCCATGGGGGACAGAGAACACTGAA. It encodes CASSPWGTENTE. The complete CDR3 sequence is CASSPWGTENTEAFF.

Concerning this clone: The read is 3 residues too short to cover the CDR3 end, so that end is filled in from the germline J gene. The chain links TRBV23-1 to TRBJ2-3; the match to TRBD2 covers 13 bases. TRBV23-1 is reported as an ORF; its role is uncertain. The J segment lost 4 bases and the V segment lost 2 bases, leaving 6 bases of the junction unmatched. CDR3 length: 17 residues. CDR3 residues: CASSQAGTSGVADTQYF. CDR3 DNA, as far as it was read: TGCGCCAGCAGTCAAGCCGGGACTAGCGGGGTCGCAGATACG.

Remarks on this clone: Read sequence stops 3 residues before the CDR3 end, and the germline J gene provides the missing end. The rearrangement uses TRBV2 and TRBJ2-1; unclear D gene. Per germline, CDR1 SNHLY and CDR2 FYNNEI. CDR3 length: 15 amino acids. V was trimmed by 8 bases and J by 0 bases, leaving 14 bases between them. CDR3 sequence: CASRSLTSSYNEQFF. CDR3 DNA, as far as it was read: TGTGCCAGCCGATCATTAACCAGCTCCTACAATGAG.

Notes on this clone: The CDR3 end falls 3 residues outside the read, so it is completed with the germline J gene. This rearrangement joins TRBV19 to TRBJ2-4; D may be TRBD1 (8 bases). The CDR3 is 14 residues long. From germline, CDR1 is LNHDA and CDR2 SQIVND (reference sequence). CDR3 bases read: TGTGCCAGTAGGCAGGGGGGGACAGGAGGCGGT. It translates to CASRQGGTGGG. The entire CDR3 reads CASRQGGTGGGQYF.